One and the same sample provided the 8 T cell receptor beta chains below, sequenced in a study of blood T cell repertoires in COVID-19. Libraries were prepared by immunoSEQ multiplex PCR; TCRdb keeps only in-frame clonotypes and omits some of them. The data show fewer than 200,000 clones, 88% seen once. Material for sequencing was PBMCs or T cells enriched from blood (not recorded which). The source of these receptors is a woman younger than 35 who had recovered from COVID-19.

This clone was observed once. This sequence joins TRBV29-1 and TRBJ2-7; TRBD2 aligns across 11 bases. This CDR3 has 13 amino acids. V lost 7 bases, J lost 6 bases, and 8 bases stayed unmatched. In germline, CDR1 is SQVTM, CDR2 ANQGSEA. The CDR3 sequence: CSAQLAGVFEQYF. In nucleotides, the CDR3 is TGCAGCGCCCAACTAGCGGGAGTATTCGAGCAGTACTTC.

The rearrangement joins TRBV30 to TRBJ1-4; D may be TRBD1 (6 bases). V was shortened by 2 bases and J by 0 bases, with 10 bases between the two germline ends. CDR3 length: 15 residues. Germline CDR1 reads GTSNPN; CDR2 reads SVGIG (reference sequence). CDR3 DNA sequence: TGTGCCTGGAGTATCCAGGGGCCAACTAATGAAAAACTGTTTTTT. It yields the protein CAWSIQGPTNEKLFF.

This rearrangement joins TRBV11-1 to TRBJ2-7; a possible D gene is TRBD2 (6 bases). The germline gives CDR1 SGHAT, CDR2 FQDESV (reference sequence). V lost 1 base, J lost 0 bases, and 10 bases lay in between. The CDR3 contains 15 residues. Here the CDR3 DNA reads TGTGCCAGCAGCTTAGTCGCCGGGAGCTCCTACGAGCAGTACTTC. It yields the protein CASSLVAGSSYEQYF. Drawing the rest from reference TRBV11-1 and TRBJ2-7, the complete variable domain is EAEVAQSPRYKITEKSQAVAFWCDPISGHATLYWYRQILGQGPELLVQFQDESVVDDSQLPKDRFSAERLKGVDSTLKIQPAELGDSAMYLCASSLVAGSSYEQYFGPGTRLTVT.

The V and J genes are TRBV4-2 and TRBJ2-3; unclear D gene. Germline V gene lookup returns CDR1 LGHNA and CDR2 YNFKEQ. Trimming cost V 0 bases and J 6 bases, with 4 bases left between them. The CDR3 length is 12 residues. Written as DNA, the CDR3 is TGTGCCAGCAGCCAAGATATGGATACGCAGTATTTT. Translating gives CASSQDMDTQYF.

The chain couples TRBV18 to TRBJ1-2; D ambiguous. CDR3 length: 14 residues. V was pared by 1 base and J by 5 bases, with 11 bases between. Germline CDR1 is KGHSH and CDR2 is LQKENI. CDR3 loop: CASSPRRRSYGYTF. As DNA, the CDR3 is TGTGCCAGCTCACCACGGAGACGGTCTTATGGCTACACCTTC.

The CDR3 region has the DNA TGTGCCAGCAGTGTGGGCAGGGAGAACACTGAAGCTTTCTTT. Translated, it gives CASSVGRENTEAFF. V usage is TRBV6-4 and J usage is TRBJ1-1; tentatively, D is TRBD1 (5 bases). The germline CDR1 and CDR2 sequences are MRHNA and SNTAGT. Trimming left V 4 bases short and J 1 base short, with 10 bases between. The CDR3 has 14 amino acids.

V and J are TRBV15 and TRBJ1-5, with no clear D. CDR1 and CDR2 (germline): LNHNV, YYDKDF (reference sequence). V lost 0 bases, J lost 5 bases, and 5 bases lay in between. There are 13 residues in the CDR3. CDR3 amino acids: CATSRDPDQPQHF. The DNA of the CDR3 is TGTGCCACCAGCAGAGATCCGGATCAGCCCCAGCATTTT. The full variable domain, its missing parts supplied by reference TRBV15 and TRBJ1-5, is DAMVIQNPRYQVTQFGKPVTLSCSQTLNHNVMYWYQQKSSQAPKLLFHYYDKDFNNEADTPDNFQSRRPNTSFCFLDIRSPGLGDTAMYLCATSRDPDQPQHFGDGTRLSIL.

The gene calls are TRBV6-5 and TRBJ2-1; weak D call: TRBD1 (6 bases). CDR1 and CDR2 from the germline V gene are MNHEY and SVGAGI. The V gene lost 9 bases and the J gene lost 8 bases, with 11 bases spanning the gap. This CDR3 spans 11 amino acids. The CDR3 protein is CASSRGDEQFF. The CDR3 nucleotides are TGTGCCAGTAGCAGGGGTGATGAGCAGTTCTTC.